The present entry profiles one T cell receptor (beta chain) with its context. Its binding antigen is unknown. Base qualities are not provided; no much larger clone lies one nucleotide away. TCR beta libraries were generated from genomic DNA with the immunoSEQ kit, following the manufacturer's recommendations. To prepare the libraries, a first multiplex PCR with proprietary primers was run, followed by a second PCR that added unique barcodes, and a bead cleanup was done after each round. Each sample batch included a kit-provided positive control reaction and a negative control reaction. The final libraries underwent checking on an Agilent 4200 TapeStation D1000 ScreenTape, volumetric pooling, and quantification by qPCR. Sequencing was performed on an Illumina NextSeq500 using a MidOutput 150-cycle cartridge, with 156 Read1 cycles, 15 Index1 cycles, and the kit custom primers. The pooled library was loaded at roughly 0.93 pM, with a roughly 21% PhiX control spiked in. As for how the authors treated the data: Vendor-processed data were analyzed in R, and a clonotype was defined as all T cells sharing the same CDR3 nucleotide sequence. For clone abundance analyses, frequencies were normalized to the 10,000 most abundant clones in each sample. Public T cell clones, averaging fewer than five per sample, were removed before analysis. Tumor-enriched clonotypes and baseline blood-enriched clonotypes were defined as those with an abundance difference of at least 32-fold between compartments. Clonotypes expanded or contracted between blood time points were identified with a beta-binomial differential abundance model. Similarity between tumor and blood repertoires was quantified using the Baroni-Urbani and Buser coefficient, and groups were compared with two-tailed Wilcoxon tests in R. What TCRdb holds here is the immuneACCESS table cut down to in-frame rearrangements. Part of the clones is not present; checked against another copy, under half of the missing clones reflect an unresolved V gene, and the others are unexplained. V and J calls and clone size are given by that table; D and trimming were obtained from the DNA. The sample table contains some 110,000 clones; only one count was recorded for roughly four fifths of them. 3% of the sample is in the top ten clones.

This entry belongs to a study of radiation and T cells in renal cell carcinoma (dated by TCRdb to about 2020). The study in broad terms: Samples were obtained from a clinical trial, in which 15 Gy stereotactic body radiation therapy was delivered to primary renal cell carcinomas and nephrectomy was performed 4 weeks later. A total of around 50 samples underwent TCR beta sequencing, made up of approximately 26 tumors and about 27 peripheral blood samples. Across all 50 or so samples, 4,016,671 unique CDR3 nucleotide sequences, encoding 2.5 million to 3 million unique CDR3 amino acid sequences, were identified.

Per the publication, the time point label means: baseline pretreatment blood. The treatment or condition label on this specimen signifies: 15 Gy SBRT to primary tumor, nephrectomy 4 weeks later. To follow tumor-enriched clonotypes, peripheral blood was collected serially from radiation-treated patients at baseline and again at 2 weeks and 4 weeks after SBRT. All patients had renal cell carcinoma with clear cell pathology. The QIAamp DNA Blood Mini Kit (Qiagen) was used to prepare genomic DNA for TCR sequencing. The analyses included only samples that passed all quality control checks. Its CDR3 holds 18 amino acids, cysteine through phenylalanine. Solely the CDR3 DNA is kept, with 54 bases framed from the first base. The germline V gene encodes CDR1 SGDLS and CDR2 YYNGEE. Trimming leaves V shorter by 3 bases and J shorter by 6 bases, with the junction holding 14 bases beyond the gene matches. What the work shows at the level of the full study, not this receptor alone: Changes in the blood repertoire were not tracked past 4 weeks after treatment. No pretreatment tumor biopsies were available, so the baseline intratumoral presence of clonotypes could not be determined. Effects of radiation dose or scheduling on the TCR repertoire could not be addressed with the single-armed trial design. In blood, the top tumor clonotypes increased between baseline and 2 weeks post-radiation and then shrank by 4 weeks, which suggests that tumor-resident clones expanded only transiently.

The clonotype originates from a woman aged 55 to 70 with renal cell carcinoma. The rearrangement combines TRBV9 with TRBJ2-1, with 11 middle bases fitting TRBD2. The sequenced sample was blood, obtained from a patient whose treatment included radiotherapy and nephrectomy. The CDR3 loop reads CASSDQSGTSGGVNEQFF. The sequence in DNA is TGTGCCAGCAGCGACCAAAGCGGGACTAGCGGTGGGGTCAATGAGCAGTTCTTC.